This T cell receptor beta chain was documented in a study of somatic mutations in cytotoxic T cells in rheumatoid arthritis. Germline loops: CDR1 MNHEY, CDR2 SMNVEV (reference sequence). V was trimmed by 5 bases and J by 7 bases, leaving 9 bases between them. This CDR3 spans 13 amino acids. This clone appeared a few times. Sequencing used immunoSEQ multiplex PCR; TCRdb keeps in-frame clones, though not all of them. There are about 6,700 clones in the sample; roughly three quarters occur only once, and 42% lies in the top ten. Sequenced input: CD8+ T cells sorted from blood. The origin of this receptor is a man between 35 and 55 years old in good health. The chain carries TRBV27 and TRBJ1-6, with a possible D match to TRBD1 (6 bases). The CDR3 bases are TGTGCCAGCAGTGTTACAGGGAATTCACCCCTCCACTTT. This codes for CASSVTGNSPLHF.